The 15 T cell receptor beta chains given below trace back to one sample, sequenced in a study of monozygotic twins with inflammatory bowel disease. Following a re-call of the 5' RACE reads, TCRdb has one entry per CDR3 protein and lacks DNA. The sample totals some 190,000 distinct CDR3 sequences. Sequences were obtained from blood. The origin of the receptors is a human donor with ulcerative colitis or Crohn's disease, or a healthy co-twin of an affected twin (not recorded which).

The rearrangement uses TRBV12-3 or TRBV12-4 and TRBJ2-7; TCRdb outputs TRBD1, but without DNA this stays unchecked. CDR3 size: 16 residues. CDR3 in amino acids: CASSLERTGSSYEQYF.

The CDR3 here is CASSQEKSSSGGAQETQYF. This chain uses TRBV4-2 with TRBJ2-5; TCRdb indicates TRBD2, and absent DNA this call remains unverified. CDR3 size: 19 residues. CDR1 LGHNA and CDR2 YNFKEQ come from the germline V gene.

The rearrangement links TRBV27 to TRBJ2-7; TCRdb picks TRBD1, but there is no DNA to check that call. CDR3 length: 15 residues. Germline V gives CDR1 MNHEY, CDR2 SMNVEV (reference sequence). The CDR3 is CASSLSRESSYEQYF.

The chain has TRBV11-1 and TRBJ2-2; the TCRdb D gene call, TRBD1, has no DNA to confirm it. The V gene's germline CDR1 is SGHAT and CDR2 FQDESV (reference sequence). CDR3 length equals 18 residues. The CDR3 sequence: CASSLEPPGGHNTGELFF. Full variable domain (missing parts from reference TRBV11-1 and TRBJ2-2): EAEVAQSPRYKITEKSQAVAFWCDPISGHATLYWYRQILGQGPELLVQFQDESVVDDSQLPKDRFSAERLKGVDSTLKIQPAELGDSAMYLCASSLEPPGGHNTGELFFGEGSRLTVL.

CDR3 loop: CATSRGDTGNTIYF. The V and J genes are TRBV15 and TRBJ1-3. Germline V gene lookup returns CDR1 LNHNV and CDR2 YYDKDF (reference sequence). This CDR3 region has 14 residues.

The chain uses TRBV9 and TRBJ1-5. CDR1 SGDLS and CDR2 YYNGEE come from the germline V gene. The CDR3 loop spans 13 amino acids. CDR3 sequence reads: CASSADLDQPQHF.

The chain is built from TRBV18 and TRBJ1-5; TCRdb's D call of TRBD1 is untestable without DNA. CDR1 is KGHSH and CDR2 is LQKENI in the germline V gene. CDR3 length: 15 amino acids. The CDR3 sequence: CASSPRTASNQPQHF. Together with reference TRBV18 and TRBJ1-5, the CDR3 gives the full variable domain: NAGVMQNPRHLVRRRGQEARLRCSPMKGHSHVYWYRQLPEEGLKFMVYLQKENIIDESGMPKERFSAEFPKEGPSILRIQQVVRGDSAAYFCASSPRTASNQPQHFGDGTRLSIL.

By frequency, this clonotype is medium-sized. The chain uses TRBV7-6 and TRBJ2-1; TCRdb calls TRBD2, which cannot be checked without DNA. This CDR3 is 17 amino acids long. The germline gives CDR1 SGHVS, CDR2 FNYEAQ. The CDR3 loop is CASSQYGLALGLDEQFF. Combining the CDR3 with reference TRBV7-6 and TRBJ2-1 gives the whole variable domain GAGVSQSPRYKVTKRGQDVALRCDPISGHVSLYWYRQALGQGPEFLTYFNYEAQQDKSGLPNDRFSAERPEGSISTLTIQRTEQRDSAMYRCASSQYGLALGLDEQFFGPGTRLTVL.

J is TRBJ2-1 and V is TRBV29-1; the D call from TCRdb, TRBD2, cannot be confirmed without DNA. CDR1 is SQVTM and CDR2 is ANQGSEA in the germline V gene. The length of the CDR3 is 13 residues. CDR3 sequence reads: CSGNLGAWNEQFF.

The V gene is TRBV20-1, the J gene TRBJ2-3; the D gene TCRdb calls, TRBD2, cannot be checked with no DNA. The CDR3 extends over 16 amino acids. CDR1 is DFQATT and CDR2 is SNEGSKA in the germline V gene (reference sequence). The CDR3 protein is CSARGGTSGSTDTQYF.

The V and J genes are TRBV4-2 and TRBJ1-6; the TCRdb D gene call, TRBD1, has no DNA to confirm it. Germline values: CDR1 LGHNA, CDR2 YNFKEQ. This CDR3 spans 16 amino acids. CDR3 protein: CASSEAIGTGFSPLHF.

This chain joins TRBV7-8 and TRBJ1-1. In germline, CDR1 is SGHVS, CDR2 FQNEAQ. This CDR3 is 13 amino acids long. CDR3 in amino acids: CASSWDSGTEAFF.

The CDR3 is CASSSQGLAGHTDTQYF. The chain links TRBV5-1 to TRBJ2-3; the TRBD2 assignment by TCRdb is unverifiable without DNA. Germline V gene lookup returns CDR1 SGHRS and CDR2 YFSETQ. This CDR3 contains 17 residues.

This rearrangement joins TRBV5-1 to TRBJ2-7. This CDR3 spans 15 amino acids. CDR1 and CDR2 from the germline V gene are SGHRS and YFSETQ. CDR3 protein: CASSFTTRGSYEQYF.

This rearrangement joins TRBV30 to TRBJ2-3; with no DNA, the TCRdb D assignment of TRBD2 cannot be verified. The V gene's germline CDR1 is GTSNPN and CDR2 SVGIG (reference sequence). CDR3 length equals 19 residues. The CDR3 reads CAWSDPSARTSGSTDTQYF.